This T cell receptor (beta chain) was identified during a study of blood T cells in healthy people across ages. Primed by a sample-barcoded 5' primer and a J-beta primer mix, a second PCR proceeded for about 6 to 11 cycles. A 12-random-nucleotide template-switch adaptor tagged each cDNA molecule. TCRdb recomputed calls from the 5' RACE reads with MiXCR, one row per CDR3 protein. The table records 550,000 to 750,000 distinct CDR3 sequences, under 25% of them present only once. This clonotype was obtained from a man aged 70 or older in good health. The sample was blood.

The CDR3 DNA reads as TGTGCCAGCAGCTTTTTTGGCGGGAGTGGGGCCAATGAGCAGTTCTTC. This gives the protein CASSFFGGSGANEQFF. J is TRBJ2-1 and V is TRBV7-9, with 7 positions matching TRBD2. CDR3 length: 16 amino acids. The germline CDR1 and CDR2 sequences are SEHNR and FQNEAQ (reference sequence). Trimming removed 3 bases from V and 6 bases from J; junction bases left unmatched: 11.